These 12 T cell receptor beta chains were all obtained from the same sample, sequenced in a study of vaccination and CD4 T cells after COVID-19. With the Oncomine TCR Beta short-read assay, DNA from cultured CD4+ T cells was sequenced. From the PCR reads, TCRdb called clonotypes with MiXCR, one entry per CDR3 protein. This sample has approximately 16,000 distinct CDR3 sequences; about 55% occur once, and the top ten carry about 4%. The antigens of these receptors remain unknown. Treatment meaning: roughly nine-day PBMC culture with coronavirus spike peptide pools or control peptides (ViraFEST assay). The input for sequencing was CD4+ T cells from blood, cultured in vitro, taken before SARS-CoV-2 vaccination. The receptors shown here come from a human donor who had recovered from COVID-19.

V and J are TRBV2 and TRBJ1-1; D might be TRBD1 (5 bases). Trimming left V 4 bases short and J 4 bases short, with 10 bases between. In germline, CDR1 is SNHLY, CDR2 FYNNEI. The CDR3 is 13 amino acids. The CDR3 DNA reads TGTGCCAGCAGTGGACAGTTTCTCACTGAAGCTTTCTTT. Protein sequence: CASSGQFLTEAFF. Complete variable domain (other parts from reference TRBV2 and TRBJ1-1): EPEVTQTPSHQVTQMGQEVILRCVPISNHLYFYWYRQILGQKVEFLVSFYNNEISEKSEIFDDQFSVERPDGSNFTLKIRSTKLEDSAMYFCASSGQFLTEAFFGQGTRLTVV.

The chain couples TRBV27 to TRBJ1-2; D is unclear. Germline CDR1 reads MNHEY; CDR2 reads SMNVEV (reference sequence). Trimming stripped 5 bases from V and 4 bases from J, with 14 bases between. This CDR3 spans 14 amino acids. The CDR3 nucleotides are TGTGCCAGCAGTAGCTCAGGCGGTGGCTATGGCTACACCTTC. As protein: CASSSSGGGYGYTF.

The sample holds a few counts of this clonotype. The chain couples TRBV20-1 to TRBJ1-2; perhaps TRBD1 as D (5 bases). CDR3 length: 15 amino acids. Deletions cut 0 bases from V and 4 bases from J, with 15 bases between. Germline V gene sequence: CDR1 DFQATT, CDR2 SNEGSKA (reference sequence). Here the CDR3 DNA reads TGCAGTGCTAGAGATAATTGGAGGGGTGGCTATGGCTACACCTTC. Translation gives CSARDNWRGGYGYTF.

The V call is TRBV20-1, the J call TRBJ1-2; the D gene is possibly TRBD1 (6 bases). Deletions cut 4 bases from V and 5 bases from J, with 20 bases between. Germline values: CDR1 DFQATT, CDR2 SNEGSKA (reference sequence). The CDR3 is made up of 15 amino acids. The CDR3 here is CSAISETGLGYGYTF. In DNA, the CDR3 is TGCAGTGCTATAAGTGAAACAGGGCTGGGGTATGGCTACACCTTC.

V and J are TRBV27 and TRBJ2-1; D is unclear. Trimming pared 4 bases from V and 3 bases from J, leaving 13 bases between. The CDR3 has 15 residues. Germline values: CDR1 MNHEY, CDR2 SMNVEV (reference sequence). The CDR3 loop reads CASSSVLGVYNEQFF. In DNA form, the CDR3 reads TGTGCCAGCAGTTCCGTCCTTGGGGTCTACAATGAGCAGTTCTTC.

V is TRBV15 and J is TRBJ2-3; possibly TRBD2 for D (6 bases). V dropped 5 bases and J dropped 9 bases, with 15 bases sitting between them. CDR1 and CDR2 from the germline V gene are LNHNV and YYDKDF (reference sequence). The CDR3 has 13 amino acids. The CDR3 sequence is CATSGAGTETQYF. As DNA, the CDR3 is TGTGCCACCAGCGGTGCGGGAACCGAGACGCAGTATTTT. Looking up the rest from reference TRBV15 and TRBJ2-3 gives the full variable domain: DAMVIQNPRYQVTQFGKPVTLSCSQTLNHNVMYWYQQKSSQAPKLLFHYYDKDFNNEADTPDNFQSRRPNTSFCFLDIRSPGLGDTAMYLCATSGAGTETQYFGPGTRLTVL.

The chain has TRBV7-9 and TRBJ1-1, with D perhaps matching TRBD1 (6 bases). Germline CDR1 reads SEHNR; CDR2 reads FQNEAQ (reference sequence). The length of the CDR3 is 14 residues. The ends were cut back, 3 bases at V and 5 bases at J, with 13 bases in the middle. The CDR3 loop is CASSFRSQGTEAFF. DNA for the CDR3: TGTGCCAGCAGCTTTAGGTCACAGGGTACTGAAGCTTTCTTT.

This clonotype was detected only a few times. The J gene is TRBJ2-5, the V gene TRBV11-3; perhaps D is TRBD1 or TRBD2 (5 bases each). Trimming removed 0 bases from V and 5 bases from J, with 16 bases in between. The CDR3 has 16 amino acids. CDR1 is SGHNT, CDR2 YENEEA, per germline. The CDR3 bases are TGTGCCAGCAGCTTAGACGTAACTCGAGGGGTCGAGACCCAGTACTTC. The encoded protein is CASSLDVTRGVETQYF.

The chain has TRBV6-5 and TRBJ1-1; TRBD1 aligns across 9 bases. Germline V gives CDR1 MNHEY, CDR2 SVGAGI. The V segment lost 1 base and the J segment 1 base; nucleotides outside the gene matches: 4. The CDR3 is 16 residues long. CDR3 nucleotide sequence: TGTGCCAGCAGTTACTGGGGACAGGGAAGGAACACTGAAGCTTTCTTT. Its protein is CASSYWGQGRNTEAFF.

The genes are TRBV10-3 and TRBJ1-1; no firm D call. The germline gives CDR1 ENHRY, CDR2 SYGVKD. The length of the CDR3 is 13 residues. The V end lost 4 bases, the J end lost 2 bases, and 8 bases lay between the germline ends. The chain's CDR3 is CAISVGYNTEAFF. CDR3 DNA: TGTGCCATCAGTGTCGGTTACAACACTGAAGCTTTCTTT.

This chain uses TRBV7-9 with TRBJ2-7; 8 bases align to TRBD1. This CDR3 is built from 13 residues. Germline V gene sequence: CDR1 SEHNR, CDR2 FQNEAQ (reference sequence). V gave up 5 bases and J gave up 4 bases; unmatched junction bases: 4. The CDR3 region has the DNA TGTGCCAGCAGCCCAGGGGGCGCGTACGAGCAGTACTTC. Amino acids: CASSPGGAYEQYF.

In its sample, this clonotype was seen a few times. The V call is TRBV7-7, the J call TRBJ2-1; tentatively, D is TRBD2 (6 bases). Germline-derived CDR1 and CDR2 are SSHAT and FNYEAQ (reference sequence). The CDR3 contains 14 residues. V shed 5 bases and J shed 10 bases, with 18 bases lying between them. CDR3 amino acids: CASSPFRDSPEQFF. The CDR3 region has the DNA TGTGCCAGCAGCCCCTTCCGGGACTCTCCGGAGCAGTTCTTC.